This section outlines one T cell receptor beta chain sequence together with its context. Its antigen is unknown. A junction boundary mismatches the germline segment, possibly from a read error. The CDR3 is 12 residues long. Per the germline V gene, CDR1 is SGHRS and CDR2 is YFSETQ. This specimen belongs to a study of CD8+CD57+ T cells in acquired aplastic anemia. Study context: The DNA of sorted CD4+ and CD8+ cells averaged approximately 2.9 ug. Mean read depth for CD4+ cells from healthy donors was 10 million to 14 million. The study, taken as a whole, reports: Researchers report that about 28 CD8+ CDR3 sequences appeared in both patients and controls.

Genomic DNA, serving as template, underwent TCR beta VDJ and CDR3 profiling. TCRdb redid the calling of the reads with MiXCR, one entry per CDR3 protein. The sample has hundreds of thousands of distinct CDR3 sequences, about two thirds seen once. The rearrangement links TRBV5-1 to TRBJ1-2, with D unresolved. This clonotype was obtained from a human donor in good health, serving as a control. What was sequenced was sorted CD4+, CD8+, or CD8+CD57+ T cells (not recorded which) from PBMCs. This CDR3 reads CASSLGLAGHFF. CDR3 in DNA: TGTGCCAGCAGCTTAGGACTAGCGGGCCACTTTTTC.